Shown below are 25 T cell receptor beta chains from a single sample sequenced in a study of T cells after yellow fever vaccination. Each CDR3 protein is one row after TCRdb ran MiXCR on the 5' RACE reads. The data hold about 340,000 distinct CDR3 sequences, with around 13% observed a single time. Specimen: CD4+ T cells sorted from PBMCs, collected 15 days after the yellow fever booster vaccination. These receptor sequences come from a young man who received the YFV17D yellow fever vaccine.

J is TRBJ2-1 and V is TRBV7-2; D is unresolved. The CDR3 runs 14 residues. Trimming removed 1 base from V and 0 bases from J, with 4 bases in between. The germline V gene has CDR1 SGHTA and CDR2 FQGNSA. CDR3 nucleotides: TGTGCCAGCAGCTTAGAGCACTCCTACAATGAGCAGTTCTTC. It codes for CASSLEHSYNEQFF.

CDR3 DNA: TGCGCCAGCAGCTTGGCAGGGACAGAGGAGTTCACCTTC. Protein sequence: CASSLAGTEEFTF. This chain links TRBV4-1 with TRBJ1-2, with 7 bases that match TRBD1. With V trimmed by 5 bases and J by 13 bases, 13 bases remained unmatched. Germline CDR1 and CDR2: MGHRA and YSYEKL. The CDR3 runs 13 residues.

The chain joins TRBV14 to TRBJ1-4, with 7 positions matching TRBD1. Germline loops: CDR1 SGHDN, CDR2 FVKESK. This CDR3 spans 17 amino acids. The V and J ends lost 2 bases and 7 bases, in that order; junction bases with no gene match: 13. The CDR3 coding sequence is TGTGCCAGCAGCCAACGAAGGGGGCTCCGCGGGGTTGAAAAACTGTTTTTT. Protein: CASSQRRGLRGVEKLFF.

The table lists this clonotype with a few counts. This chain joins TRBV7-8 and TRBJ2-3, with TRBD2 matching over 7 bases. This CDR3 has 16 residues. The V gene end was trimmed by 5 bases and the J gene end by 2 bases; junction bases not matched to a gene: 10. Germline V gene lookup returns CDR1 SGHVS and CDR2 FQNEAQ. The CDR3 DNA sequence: TGTGCCAGCAGCCACCGCAGGGACTATGTCACAGATACGCAGTATTTT. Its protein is CASSHRRDYVTDTQYF.

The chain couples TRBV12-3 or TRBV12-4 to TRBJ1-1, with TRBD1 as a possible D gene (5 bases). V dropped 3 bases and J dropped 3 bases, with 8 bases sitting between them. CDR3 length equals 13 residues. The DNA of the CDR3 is TGTGCCAGCAGTTTTCAGGGTGACACTGAAGCTTTCTTT. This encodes CASSFQGDTEAFF.

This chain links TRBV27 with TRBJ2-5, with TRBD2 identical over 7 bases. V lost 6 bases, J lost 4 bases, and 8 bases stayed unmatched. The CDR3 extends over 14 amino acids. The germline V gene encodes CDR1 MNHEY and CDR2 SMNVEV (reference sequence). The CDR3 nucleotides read TGTGCCAGCAGCCTGCGGGGGTTGCGAGAGACCCAGTACTTC. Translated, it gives CASSLRGLRETQYF.

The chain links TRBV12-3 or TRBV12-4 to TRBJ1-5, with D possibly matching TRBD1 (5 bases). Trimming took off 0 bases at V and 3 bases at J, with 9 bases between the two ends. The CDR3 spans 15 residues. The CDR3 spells CASSLAGAANQPQHF. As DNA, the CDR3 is TGTGCCAGCAGTTTAGCAGGGGCTGCCAATCAGCCCCAGCATTTT.

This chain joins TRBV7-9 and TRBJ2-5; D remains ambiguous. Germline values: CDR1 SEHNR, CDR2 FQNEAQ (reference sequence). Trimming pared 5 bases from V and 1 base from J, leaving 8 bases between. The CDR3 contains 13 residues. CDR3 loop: CASSPKSQETQYF. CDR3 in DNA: TGTGCCAGCAGCCCGAAGTCCCAAGAGACCCAGTACTTC.

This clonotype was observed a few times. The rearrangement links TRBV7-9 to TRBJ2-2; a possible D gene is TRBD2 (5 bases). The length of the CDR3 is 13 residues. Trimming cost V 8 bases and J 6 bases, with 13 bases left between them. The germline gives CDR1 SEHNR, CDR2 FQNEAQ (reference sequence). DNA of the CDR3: TGTGCCAGCGATCCATCCGGGGCCGGGGAGCTGTTTTTT. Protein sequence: CASDPSGAGELFF. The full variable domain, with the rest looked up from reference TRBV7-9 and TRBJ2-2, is DTGVSQNPRHKITKRGQNVTFRCDPISEHNRLYWYRQTLGQGPEFLTYFQNEAQLEKSRLLSDRFSAERPKGSFSTLEIQRTEQGDSAMYLCASDPSGAGELFFGEGSRLTVL.

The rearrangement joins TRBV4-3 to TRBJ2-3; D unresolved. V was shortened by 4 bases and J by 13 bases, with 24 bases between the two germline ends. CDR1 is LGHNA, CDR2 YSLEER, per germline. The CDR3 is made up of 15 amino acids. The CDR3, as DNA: TGCGCCAGCAGCCCTGAGGTCCAGGCTATTACCCTAAAGTATTTT. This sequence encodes CASSPEVQAITLKYF.

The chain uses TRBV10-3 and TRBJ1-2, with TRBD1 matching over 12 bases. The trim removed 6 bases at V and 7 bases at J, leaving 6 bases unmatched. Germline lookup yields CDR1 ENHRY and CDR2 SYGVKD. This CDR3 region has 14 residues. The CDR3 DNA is TGTGCCATCAGGACCGGGACAGGGGGCGCTGGCTACACCTTC. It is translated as CAIRTGTGGAGYTF.

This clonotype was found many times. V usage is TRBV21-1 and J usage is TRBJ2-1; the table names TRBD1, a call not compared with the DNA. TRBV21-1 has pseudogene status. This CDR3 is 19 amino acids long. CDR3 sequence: CASTLSGTGTSHSYNEQFF. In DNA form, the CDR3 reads TGTGCCAGCACCTTAAGTGGGACAGGGACTAGCCATTCCTACAATGAGCAGTTCTTC.

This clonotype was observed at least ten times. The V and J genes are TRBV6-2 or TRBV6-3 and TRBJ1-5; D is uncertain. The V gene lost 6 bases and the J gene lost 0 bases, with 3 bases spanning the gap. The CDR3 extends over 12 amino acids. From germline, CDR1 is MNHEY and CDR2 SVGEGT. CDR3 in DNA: TGTGCCAGCAGGGATAGCAATCAGCCCCAGCATTTT. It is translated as CASRDSNQPQHF.

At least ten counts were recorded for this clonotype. CDR3 residues: CSARDPRHRTYNSPLHF. CDR3 coding DNA: TGCAGTGCTAGAGATCCAAGACACAGGACCTATAATTCACCCCTCCACTTT. The chain joins TRBV20-1 to TRBJ1-6; D is possibly TRBD1 (5 bases). Trimming shortened V by 0 bases and J by 2 bases, and 14 bases separated the two germline ends. The CDR3 loop spans 17 amino acids. CDR1 is DFQATT and CDR2 is SNEGSKA in the germline V gene (reference sequence).

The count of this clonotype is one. The CDR3 is CASSYGTSGSTDTQYF. The DNA of the CDR3 is TGTGCCAGCAGTTACGGGACTAGCGGGTCCACAGATACGCAGTATTTT. The gene calls are TRBV6-2 or TRBV6-3 and TRBJ2-3, with 12 bases aligning to TRBD2. The J segment lost 2 bases and the V segment lost 2 bases, leaving 2 bases of the junction unmatched. The CDR3 consists of 16 residues. Germline loops: CDR1 MNHEY, CDR2 SVGEGT.

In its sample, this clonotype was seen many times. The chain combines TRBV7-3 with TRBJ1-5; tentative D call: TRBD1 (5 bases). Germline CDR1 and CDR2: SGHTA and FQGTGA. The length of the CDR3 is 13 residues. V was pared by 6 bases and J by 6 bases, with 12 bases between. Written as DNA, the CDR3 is TGTGCCAGCAGTTACGGGAGGGGTCAGCCCCAGCATTTT. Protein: CASSYGRGQPQHF.

CDR3 region: CARSLEGRAANQPQHF. CDR3 sequence (DNA): TGTGCCAGAAGCTTGGAAGGCAGGGCTGCGAATCAGCCCCAGCATTTT. This sequence joins TRBV5-3 and TRBJ1-5, with a weak D call TRBD1 (5 bases). TRBV5-3 is assigned to the ORF class and has an uncertain function. This CDR3 is built from 16 residues. V lost 0 bases and J lost 4, with 14 bases in between.

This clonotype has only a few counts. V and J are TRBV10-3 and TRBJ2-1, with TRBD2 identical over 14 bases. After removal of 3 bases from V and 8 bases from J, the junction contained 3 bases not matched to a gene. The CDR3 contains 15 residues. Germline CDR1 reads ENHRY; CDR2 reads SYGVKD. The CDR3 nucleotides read TGTGCCATCAGTGAAGGACTAGCGGGGGGCTATGAGCAGTTCTTC. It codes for CAISEGLAGGYEQFF.

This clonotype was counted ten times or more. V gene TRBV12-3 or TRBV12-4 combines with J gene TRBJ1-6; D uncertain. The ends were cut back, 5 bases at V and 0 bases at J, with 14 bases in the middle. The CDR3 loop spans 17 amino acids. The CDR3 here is CASSPTGLSSYNSPLHF. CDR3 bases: TGTGCCAGCAGTCCCACGGGGTTGAGCTCCTATAATTCACCCCTCCACTTT.

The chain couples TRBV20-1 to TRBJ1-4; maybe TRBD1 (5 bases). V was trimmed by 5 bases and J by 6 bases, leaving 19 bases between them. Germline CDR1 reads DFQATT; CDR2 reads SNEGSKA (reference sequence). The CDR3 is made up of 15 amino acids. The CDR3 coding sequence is TGCAGTGCTTTGAGGAGGGCAGGGAGGGATGAAAAACTGTTTTTT. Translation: CSALRRAGRDEKLFF.

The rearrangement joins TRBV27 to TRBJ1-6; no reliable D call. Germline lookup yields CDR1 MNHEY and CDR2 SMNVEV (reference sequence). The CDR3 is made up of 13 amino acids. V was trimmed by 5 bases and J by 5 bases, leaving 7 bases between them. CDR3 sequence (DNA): TGTGCCAGCAGTGTCCGGAATAATTCACCCCTCCACTTT. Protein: CASSVRNNSPLHF.

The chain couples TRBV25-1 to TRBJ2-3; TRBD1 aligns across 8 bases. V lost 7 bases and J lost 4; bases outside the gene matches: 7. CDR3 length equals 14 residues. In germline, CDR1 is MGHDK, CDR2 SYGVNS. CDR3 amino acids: CASNDRGGADTQYF. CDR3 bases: TGTGCCAGCAATGACAGGGGTGGCGCAGATACGCAGTATTTT.

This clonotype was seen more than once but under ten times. CDR3 sequence reads: CASSAPFYGYTF. The CDR3 coding sequence is TGTGCCAGCAGCGCACCATTCTATGGCTACACCTTC. V usage is TRBV9 and J usage is TRBJ1-2, with unresolved D. V was pared by 3 bases and J by 4 bases, with 7 bases between. CDR3 length equals 12 residues. Germline CDR1 SGDLS, CDR2 YYNGEE.

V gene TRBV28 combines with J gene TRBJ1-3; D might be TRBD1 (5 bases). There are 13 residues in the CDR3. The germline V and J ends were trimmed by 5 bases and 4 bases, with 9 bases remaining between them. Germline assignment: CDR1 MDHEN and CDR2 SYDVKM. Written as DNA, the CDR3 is TGTGCCAGCAGTCAGCAGGGAGGAAACACCATATATTTT. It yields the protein CASSQQGGNTIYF.

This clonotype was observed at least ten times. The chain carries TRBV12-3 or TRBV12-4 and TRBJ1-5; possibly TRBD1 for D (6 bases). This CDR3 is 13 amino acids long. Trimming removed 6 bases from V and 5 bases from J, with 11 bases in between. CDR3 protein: CASRRRQDQPQHF. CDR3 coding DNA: TGTGCCAGCAGGCGCCGACAGGATCAGCCCCAGCATTTT.